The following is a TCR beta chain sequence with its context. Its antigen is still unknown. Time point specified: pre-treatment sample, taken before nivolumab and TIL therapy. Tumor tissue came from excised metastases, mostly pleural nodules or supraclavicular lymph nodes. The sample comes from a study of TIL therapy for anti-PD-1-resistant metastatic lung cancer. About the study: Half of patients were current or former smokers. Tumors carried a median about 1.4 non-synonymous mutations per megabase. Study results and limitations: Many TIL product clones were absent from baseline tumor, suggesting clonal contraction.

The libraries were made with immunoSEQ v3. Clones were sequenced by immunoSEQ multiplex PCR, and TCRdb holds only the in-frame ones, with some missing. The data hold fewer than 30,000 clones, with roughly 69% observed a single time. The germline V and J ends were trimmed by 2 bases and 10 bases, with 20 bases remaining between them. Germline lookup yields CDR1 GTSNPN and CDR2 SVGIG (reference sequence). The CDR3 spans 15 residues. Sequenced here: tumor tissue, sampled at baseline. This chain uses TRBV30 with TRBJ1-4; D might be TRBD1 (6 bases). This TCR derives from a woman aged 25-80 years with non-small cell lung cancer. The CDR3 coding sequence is TGTGCCTGGAGTAAGATAGCCAGGGGAGTAGGAAAACTGTTTTTT. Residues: CAWSKIARGVGKLFF.